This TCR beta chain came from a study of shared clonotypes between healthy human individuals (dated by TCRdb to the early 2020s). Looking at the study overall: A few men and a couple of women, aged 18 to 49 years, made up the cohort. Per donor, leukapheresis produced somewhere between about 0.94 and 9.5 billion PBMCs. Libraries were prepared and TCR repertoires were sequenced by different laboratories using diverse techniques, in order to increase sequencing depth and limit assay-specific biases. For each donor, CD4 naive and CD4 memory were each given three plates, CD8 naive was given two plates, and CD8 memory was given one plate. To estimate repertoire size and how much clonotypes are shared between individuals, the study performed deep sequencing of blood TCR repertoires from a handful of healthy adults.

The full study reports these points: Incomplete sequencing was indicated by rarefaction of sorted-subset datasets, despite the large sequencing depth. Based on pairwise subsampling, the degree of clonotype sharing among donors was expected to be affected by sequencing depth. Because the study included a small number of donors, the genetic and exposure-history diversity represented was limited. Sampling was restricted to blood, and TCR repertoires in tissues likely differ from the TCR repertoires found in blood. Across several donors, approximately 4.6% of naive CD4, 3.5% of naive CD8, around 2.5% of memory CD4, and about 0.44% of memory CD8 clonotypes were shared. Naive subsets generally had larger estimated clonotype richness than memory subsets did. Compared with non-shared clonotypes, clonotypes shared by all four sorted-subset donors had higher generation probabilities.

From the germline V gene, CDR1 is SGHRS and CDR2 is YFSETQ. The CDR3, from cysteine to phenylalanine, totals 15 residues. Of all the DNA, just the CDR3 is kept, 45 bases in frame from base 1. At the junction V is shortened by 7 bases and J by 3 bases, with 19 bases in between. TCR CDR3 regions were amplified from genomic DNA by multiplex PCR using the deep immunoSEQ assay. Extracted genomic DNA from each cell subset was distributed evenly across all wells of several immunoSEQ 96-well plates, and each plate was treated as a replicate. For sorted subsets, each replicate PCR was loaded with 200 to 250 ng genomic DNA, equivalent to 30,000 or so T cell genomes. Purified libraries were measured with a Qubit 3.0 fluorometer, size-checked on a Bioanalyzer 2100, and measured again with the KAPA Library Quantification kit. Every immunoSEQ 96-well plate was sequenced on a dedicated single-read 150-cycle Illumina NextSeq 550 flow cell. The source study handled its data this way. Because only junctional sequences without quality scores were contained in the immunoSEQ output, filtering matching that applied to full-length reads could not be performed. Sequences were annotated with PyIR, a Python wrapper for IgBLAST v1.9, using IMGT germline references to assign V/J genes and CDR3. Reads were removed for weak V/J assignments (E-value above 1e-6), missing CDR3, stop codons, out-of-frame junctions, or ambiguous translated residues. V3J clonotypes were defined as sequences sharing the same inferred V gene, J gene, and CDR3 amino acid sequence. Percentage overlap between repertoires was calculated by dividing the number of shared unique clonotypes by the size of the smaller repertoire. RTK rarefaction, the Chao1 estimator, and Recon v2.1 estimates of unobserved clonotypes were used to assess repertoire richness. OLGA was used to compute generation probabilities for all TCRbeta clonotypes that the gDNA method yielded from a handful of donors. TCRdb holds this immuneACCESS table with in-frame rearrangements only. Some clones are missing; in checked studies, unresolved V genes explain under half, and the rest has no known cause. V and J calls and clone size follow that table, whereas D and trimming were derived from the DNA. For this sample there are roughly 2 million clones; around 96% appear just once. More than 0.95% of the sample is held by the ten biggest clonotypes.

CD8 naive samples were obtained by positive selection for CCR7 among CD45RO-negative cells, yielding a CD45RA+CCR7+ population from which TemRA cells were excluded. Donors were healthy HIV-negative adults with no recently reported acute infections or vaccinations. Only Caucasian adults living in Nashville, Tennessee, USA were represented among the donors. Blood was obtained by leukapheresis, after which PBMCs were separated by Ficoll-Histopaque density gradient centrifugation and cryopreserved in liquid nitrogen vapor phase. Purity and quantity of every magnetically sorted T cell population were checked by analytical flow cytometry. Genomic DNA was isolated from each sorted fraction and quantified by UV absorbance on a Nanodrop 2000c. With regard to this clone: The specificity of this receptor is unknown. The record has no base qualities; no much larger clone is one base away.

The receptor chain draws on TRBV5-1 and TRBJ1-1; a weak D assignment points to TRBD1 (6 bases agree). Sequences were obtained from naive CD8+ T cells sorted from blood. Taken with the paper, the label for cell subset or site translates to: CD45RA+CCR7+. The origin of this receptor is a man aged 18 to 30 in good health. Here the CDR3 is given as CASSPAQGSYTEAFF. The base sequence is TGCGCCAGCTCCCCAGCCCAGGGGTCTTACACTGAAGCTTTCTTT. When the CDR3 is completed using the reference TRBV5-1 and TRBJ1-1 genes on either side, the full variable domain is KAGVTQTPRYLIKTRGQQVTLSCSPISGHRSVSWYQQTPGQGLQFLFEYFSETQRNKGNFPGRFSGRQFSNSRSEMNVSTLELGDSALYLCASSPAQGSYTEAFFGQGTRLTVV.